This TCR beta chain was obtained from a study of cytomegalovirus exposure and HLA in healthy donors. The overall study: Ancestry clustering placed about four fifths of over 300 genotyped donors in the Caucasian-associated cluster.

The PCR contained 60 Vbeta and 13 Jbeta primers. This table comes from immunoSEQ multiplex PCR, and its TCRdb copy is limited to in-frame clones, with some not included. The top ten clones hold 6% to 7.5% of a sample with about 150,000 clones, approximately 80% of them seen once. This CDR3 is 12 amino acids long. CDR1 and CDR2 (germline): SQVTM, ANQGSEA. Trimming took 4 bases from V and 1 from J, leaving 7 bases between them. The chain links TRBV29-1 to TRBJ1-1; tentative D call: TRBD1 (5 bases). Material for sequencing was PBMCs. This TCR was sampled from a man younger than 45 in good health and CMV-seropositive. The CDR3 loop is CSVGGGNTEAFF. CDR3 sequence (DNA): TGCAGCGTTGGGGGGGGGAACACTGAAGCTTTCTTT.